These 32 T cell receptor beta chains were sequenced from one sample in a study of tumor and adjacent non-tumor tissue in lung cancer. This sample's RNA came from whole unsorted tissue. Three rounds of nested PCR, following a modified ARM-PCR protocol, produced the TCRbeta library. TCRdb ran MiXCR on the multiplex PCR reads and lists one entry per CDR3 protein. The data contain 130,000 or so distinct CDR3 sequences, roughly 64% of them seen just once; the ten biggest clones take up 9.5% to 15%. Sequenced sample: lung tumor tissue. The receptors here all came from a man aged 25-40 years with non-small cell lung cancer.

This chain connects TRBV20-1 to TRBJ1-2; D uncertain. Deletions cut 5 bases from V and 3 bases from J, with 16 bases between. Germline V lookup: CDR1 DFQATT, CDR2 SNEGSKA (reference sequence). There are 14 residues in the CDR3. In DNA, the CDR3 is TGCAGTGCTCATCTACTGGTAGGCGACTATGGCTACACCTTC. Amino acid sequence: CSAHLLVGDYGYTF.

Concerning this clonotype itself: The final CDR3 position lacks the conserved phenylalanine or tryptophan, pointing to a likely read error. Here the CDR3 reads CASSSGGSSTGELFS. CDR3 coding DNA: TGTGCCAGCAGCTCGGGAGGGTCGAGCACCGGGGAGCTGTTTTCT. This chain uses TRBV11-2 with TRBJ2-2; 8 bases align to TRBD2. Per germline, CDR1 SGHAT and CDR2 FQNNGV. With 4 bases clipped from V and 4 bases from J, the junction kept 5 bases outside the gene matches. The CDR3 has 15 amino acids.

The gene calls are TRBV5-4 and TRBJ2-7, with D possibly being TRBD1 (6 bases). V lost 0 bases and J 4 bases, leaving 14 bases between the germline ends. The germline V gene has CDR1 SGHNT and CDR2 YYREEE (reference sequence). The CDR3 consists of 15 residues. CDR3 residues: CASSLEAWGRYEQYF. The CDR3, as DNA: TGTGCCAGCAGCTTGGAAGCGTGGGGGCGATACGAGCAGTACTTC. The whole variable domain, filled in from reference TRBV5-4 and TRBJ2-7, reads ETGVTQSPTHLIKTRGQQVTLRCSSQSGHNTVSWYQQALGQGPQFIFQYYREEENGRGNFPPRFSGLQFPNYSSELNVNALELDDSALYLCASSLEAWGRYEQYFGPGTRLTVT.

This clonotype was seen a few times. Since a much larger clone is just one base distant, this may be a read error. This sequence joins TRBV4-3 and TRBJ2-1; 12 bases align to TRBD2. Germline CDR1 reads LGHNA; CDR2 reads YSLEER. The CDR3 has 16 residues. CDR3 sequence reads: CTSSQDPSGGANEQFF. CDR3 DNA sequence: TGCACCAGCAGCCAAGATCCTAGCGGGGGGGCCAATGAGCAGTTCTTC.

The chain employs TRBV12-3 or TRBV12-4 and TRBJ2-1, with 9 bases matching TRBD2. CDR3 length: 15 residues. V trimming: 3 bases; J trimming: 8 bases; junction bases outside the gene matches: 8. The CDR3 DNA is TGTGCCAGCAGTTTTTGGGCTAGCGGGAAGTATGAGCAGTTCTTC. Amino acids: CASSFWASGKYEQFF.

In its sample, this clonotype was seen many times. This chain joins TRBV28 and TRBJ1-1; 10 bases match TRBD1. The CDR3 is 14 residues long. V lost 6 bases and J lost 5; bases outside the gene matches: 6. CDR1 is MDHEN, CDR2 SYDVKM, per germline. The CDR3 loop is CASRFGTGETEAFF. The CDR3 DNA is TGTGCCAGCAGGTTCGGGACAGGGGAAACTGAAGCTTTCTTT.

Judged by abundance, this clonotype is medium-sized (0.01 to 0.1%). The chain has TRBV6-5 and TRBJ1-4, with TRBD1 as a possible D gene (5 bases). Germline CDR1 and CDR2: MNHEY and SVGAGI. Trimming cost V 10 bases and J 2 bases, with 11 bases left between them. The CDR3 totals 13 residues. This CDR3 is CATQGVTNEKLFF. In DNA, the CDR3 is TGTGCCACACAAGGGGTGACTAATGAAAAACTGTTTTTT.

This clonotype was seen many times. The chain couples TRBV29-1 to TRBJ2-3, with 11 bases lining up with TRBD2. The trim removed 4 bases at V and 1 base at J, leaving 4 bases unmatched. Germline assignment: CDR1 SQVTM and CDR2 ANQGSEA. The CDR3 totals 15 residues. Written as DNA, the CDR3 is TGCAGCGTTGGACCGGGACTAGCGGGCACAGATACGCAGTATTTT. Amino acids: CSVGPGLAGTDTQYF.

In this sample, this clonotype turned up many times. V gene TRBV29-1 combines with J gene TRBJ1-2; D call uncertain. Germline CDR1 and CDR2: SQVTM and ANQGSEA. The V and J ends lost 2 bases and 5 bases respectively, with 6 bases between them. The CDR3 length is 11 residues. The CDR3 nucleotides read TGCAGCGTTGAACAGGAATATGGCTACACCTTC. Its protein product is CSVEQEYGYTF.

With respect to this clonotype: The junction departs from germline at one end; a sequencing error may be responsible. The chain has TRBV5-4 and TRBJ2-7; D might be TRBD1 or TRBD2, each matching 5 bases. The V gene's germline CDR1 is SGHNT and CDR2 YYREEE (reference sequence). There are 15 residues in the CDR3. Here the CDR3 DNA reads TGTACCAGCAGCTTGGGAGCTAGGGGTTCCTACGAGCAATACTTC. Its translation is CTSSLGARGSYEQYF. The entire variable domain, with the rest obtained from reference TRBV5-4 and TRBJ2-7, is as follows: ETGVTQSPTHLIKTRGQQVTLRCSSQSGHNTVSWYQQALGQGPQFIFQYYREEENGRGNFPPRFSGLQFPNYSSELNVNALELDDSALYLCTSSLGARGSYEQYFGPGTRLTVT.

Comment on this clonotype: Compared with germline, one end of the junction differs, possibly owing to a read error. V is TRBV5-1 and J is TRBJ2-3, with D uncertain. Germline CDR1 and CDR2: SGHRS and YFSETQ. The CDR3 totals 14 residues. The CDR3 bases are TGCGCCAGCTGCTTGGCCGTTGTAGCAGATACGCAGTATTTT. Protein: CASCLAVVADTQYF.

Turning to this clonotype: A much larger clone differs by one base, so this may be a read error. V and J are TRBV20-1 and TRBJ2-7; TRBD2 might be the D (5 bases). The V end lost 5 bases, the J end lost 2 bases, and 13 bases lay between the germline ends. Germline CDR1 DFQATT, CDR2 SNEGSKA (reference sequence). The CDR3 runs 13 residues. CDR3 nucleotides: TGCAGTGCTGGGGAAAAGGGAGCCTACGAGCAGTACTTC. Its translation is CSAGEKGAYEQYF.

With respect to this clonotype: A read error may explain this, as a much larger clone is one base away. The chain carries TRBV20-1 and TRBJ1-1; 7 bases align to TRBD1. CDR3 size: 12 residues. CDR1 and CDR2 (germline): DFQATT, SNEGSKA (reference sequence). The CDR3 region is CSAYRGNTEALF. The CDR3 DNA sequence: TGCAGTGCTTACAGGGGTAACACTGAAGCTCTCTTT.

The V gene is TRBV12-3 or TRBV12-4, the J gene TRBJ2-2; unclear D gene. V dropped 11 bases and J dropped 2 bases, with 24 bases sitting between them. CDR3 length equals 17 residues. Here the CDR3 DNA reads TGTGCCTGTAGTCTATGGACCCCAGTCCAAAACACCGGGGAGCTGTTTTTT. It codes for CACSLWTPVQNTGELFF.

Regarding this clonotype: This sequence may be a read error, since a much larger clone differs from it by one base. This chain links TRBV29-1 with TRBJ1-4; D is possibly TRBD1 (5 bases). CDR1 and CDR2 from the germline V gene are SQVTM and ANQGSEA. There are 14 residues in the CDR3. Trimming stripped 0 bases from V and 2 bases from J, with 7 bases between. DNA for the CDR3: TGCAGCGTTGAAGAGGGACCGACTAATGAAAAACTGTTTTTT. This gives the protein CSVEEGPTNEKLFF.

The rearrangement uses TRBV30 and TRBJ1-4, with D hard to call. V was trimmed by 2 bases and J by 0 bases, leaving 7 bases between them. This CDR3 is 14 amino acids long. Germline V lookup: CDR1 GTSNPN, CDR2 SVGIG (reference sequence). CDR3: CAWSKKTTNEKLFF. CDR3 DNA sequence: TGTGCCTGGAGTAAGAAGACAACTAATGAAAAACTGTTTTTT.

This clonotype was detected only once. A clone one base away is much larger, so this may be a read error. The conserved closing phenylalanine or tryptophan is absent in this CDR3, likely reflecting a read error. CDR3 bases: TGTGCCAGCAGGGACGACCAGTTGGGCGAGCAGTACATC. This gives the protein CASRDDQLGEQYI. The gene calls are TRBV6-5 and TRBJ2-7; unclear D gene. With 6 bases removed from V and 6 bases from J, the gap between germline ends came to 15 bases. The CDR3 length is 13 residues. CDR1 is MNHEY, CDR2 SVGAGI, per germline.

Points on this clonotype: Sequence at one end of the junction differs from germline and may be a read error. This chain connects TRBV12-3 or TRBV12-4 to TRBJ2-1; D may be TRBD1 (6 bases). CDR3 length: 17 residues. CDR3 sequence: CASSPPSGDKGMDEQFF. CDR3 sequence (DNA): TGTGCGAGCAGTCCCCCGTCTGGGGACAAGGGGATGGATGAGCAGTTCTTC.

As to this clonotype: A junction end diverges from the germline sequence, so it may reflect a read error. The chain recombines TRBV11-1 with TRBJ2-4; maybe TRBD1 (5 bases). Per germline, CDR1 SGHAT and CDR2 FQDESV (reference sequence). The CDR3 is made up of 16 amino acids. DNA of the CDR3: TGTGCCAGCAGCCTCTCAGGCAGGGCGACCAAAAACATTGAGTACTTC. Its protein product is CASSLSGRATKNIEYF. The whole variable domain, remainder taken from reference TRBV11-1 and TRBJ2-4, is EAEVAQSPRYKITEKSQAVAFWCDPISGHATLYWYRQILGQGPELLVQFQDESVVDDSQLPKDRFSAERLKGVDSTLKIQPAELGDSAMYLCASSLSGRATKNIEYFGAGTRLSVL.

To note about this clonotype: One end of the junction does not line up with germline, which may come from a read error. CDR3 sequence: CASFHPGARETQYF. The CDR3 coding sequence is TGTGCCAGCTTCCACCCAGGGGCCCGAGAGACTCAGTACTTC. The chain is built from TRBV6-6 and TRBJ2-5; possible D gene TRBD1, 6 bases. CDR3 length: 14 residues. Germline CDR1 MNHNY, CDR2 SVGAGI (reference sequence).

This clonotype was seen many times. The chain combines TRBV12-3 or TRBV12-4 with TRBJ2-7, with TRBD2 identical over 8 bases. The V segment lost 5 bases and the J segment 3 bases; nucleotides outside the gene matches: 9. The CDR3 has 15 residues. The DNA for the CDR3 is TGTGCCAGCAGTCCGGGGGGGTTCGCCGACTACGAGCAGTACTTC. Protein sequence: CASSPGGFADYEQYF.

Concerning this clonotype: An end of the junction does not agree with germline; a read error may underlie this. The chain links TRBV4-2 to TRBJ2-2; TRBD2 aligns across 8 bases. In germline, CDR1 is LGHNA, CDR2 YNFKEQ. The length of the CDR3 is 20 residues. CDR3: CASSHARGGLARERTGELFF. In nucleotides, the CDR3 is TGTGCCAGCAGCCATGCCAGGGGAGGACTAGCAAGAGAAAGAACCGGGGAGCTGTTTTTC.

Comment on this clonotype: This CDR3 fails to terminate in the conserved phenylalanine or tryptophan, so it likely reflects a read error. V is TRBV4-1 and J is TRBJ2-5; D may be TRBD1 (5 bases). Germline V gives CDR1 MGHRA, CDR2 YSYEKL. The CDR3 has 14 residues. CDR3 amino acids: CASSQFGQQGTQYI. CDR3 DNA sequence: TGCGCCAGCAGCCAATTCGGACAACAAGGGACCCAGTACATC.

About this clonotype: Because it lacks the conserved phenylalanine or tryptophan at the end, this CDR3 is likely a read error. The DNA is left out, because the CDR3 cannot be placed on it with certainty; the CDR3 is given as TCRdb lists it. The gene calls are TRBV20-1 and TRBJ1-5; TRBD1 was called by the table and not checked on the DNA. Germline V lookup: CDR1 DFQATT, CDR2 SNEGSKA (reference sequence). The CDR3 is 14 amino acids long, termini counted. CDR3 sequence reads: CSASDPQGVQPQHL.

With regard to this clonotype: This likely comes from a read error, as the CDR3 has no conserved phenylalanine or tryptophan at its end. V and J are TRBV11-2 and TRBJ2-3; 7 bases line up with TRBD2. Per the germline V gene, CDR1 is SGHAT and CDR2 is FQNNGV. The CDR3 covers 16 residues. CDR3 protein: CASSLGSAGSTYTQYS. The CDR3 DNA reads as TGTGCCAGCAGCTTAGGGTCAGCGGGGAGCACATATACGCAGTATTCT.

Here the CDR3 DNA reads TGTGCCAGCAGTTCCCCGCTCGGAGCTCTGGGTGGCACAGATACGCAGTATTTT. Protein: CASSSPLGALGGTDTQYF. The gene calls are TRBV12-3 or TRBV12-4 and TRBJ2-3; D remains ambiguous. This CDR3 is built from 18 residues. V lost 4 bases, J lost 1 base, and 21 bases lay in between.

On this clonotype: A read error may produce the germline difference seen at one junction end. The chain couples TRBV29-1 to TRBJ2-5, with D unclear. CDR1 and CDR2 (germline): SQVTM, ANQGSEA. The CDR3 extends over 16 amino acids. CDR3 nucleotides: TGCAGCGTTGTCCCCAGAGGACGAGACGTCCAAGAGACTCAGTACTTC. Protein product: CSVVPRGRDVQETQYF.

Worth noting for this clonotype: Since a much larger clone is just one base distant, this may be a read error. The CDR3 nucleotides are TGTGTCAGCAGCTGGGACGGGAATTCACCCCTCCACTTT. Encoded protein: CVSSWDGNSPLHF. The rearrangement joins TRBV5-6 to TRBJ1-6; tentatively, D is TRBD1 (5 bases). Germline assignment: CDR1 SGHDT and CDR2 YYEEEE. The CDR3 totals 13 residues.

This clonotype was recorded at least ten times. The chain joins TRBV10-3 to TRBJ1-1; D ambiguous. This CDR3 comprises 14 residues. Between the trimmed V and J ends, which lost 10 bases and 7 bases, there was a span of 22 bases. Germline CDR1 reads ENHRY; CDR2 reads SYGVKD. CDR3 nucleotides: TGTGCCACCGAGGGTCCTAAGGGCCGATATGAAGCTTTCTTT. It encodes CATEGPKGRYEAFF.

Comments on this clonotype: With a much larger clone just one base away, this may be a read error. The chain is built from TRBV29-1 and TRBJ2-7; D is unresolved. The CDR3 is 15 amino acids. The ends were cut back, 8 bases at V and 2 bases at J, with 22 bases in the middle. Germline CDR1 reads SQVTM; CDR2 reads ANQGSEA. This CDR3 reads CSIDTASSGPYEQYF. The CDR3 DNA is TGCAGCATCGATACAGCTAGTTCCGGCCCCTACGAGCAGTACTTC.

A word on this clonotype: A much more abundant neighbour one base away suggests this may be a read error. The V gene is TRBV20-1, the J gene TRBJ2-1; the D call may be TRBD1 or TRBD2 (5 bases each). Germline CDR1 DFQATT, CDR2 SNEGSKA (reference sequence). The CDR3 has 13 amino acids. The CDR3 here is CSVLGDVGYERFF. CDR3 nucleotide sequence: TGCAGTGTTTTGGGGGATGTAGGGTATGAGCGGTTCTTC.

Turning to this clonotype: The conserved phenylalanine or tryptophan is not found at the CDR3 terminus, so this likely reflects a read error. The chain couples TRBV20-1 to TRBJ2-7, with D unresolved. Trimming removed 5 bases at V and 6 bases at J, with 14 bases between. The CDR3 is made up of 12 amino acids. Per the germline V gene, CDR1 is DFQATT and CDR2 is SNEGSKA (reference sequence). CDR3 coding DNA: TGCAGTGCTCTCTATCCACCCTCCGAGCAGTACATC. Translation: CSALYPPSEQYI.